The 32 T cell receptor beta chains reported below all come from one sample, sequenced in a study of blood T cells in healthy people across ages. It was with a sample-barcoded 5' primer and a J-beta primer mix that a second PCR of about 7 to 12 cycles was run. TCRdb reprocessed the 5' RACE reads with MiXCR, giving one entry per CDR3 protein. Of some 700,000 distinct CDR3 sequences detected, approximately 21% appear once; the ten largest clones hold around 22%. The source material was blood. The receptors stem from a man in his sixties or seventies in good health.

The chain links TRBV12-3 or TRBV12-4 to TRBJ1-6; TRBD1 matches at 8 bases. There are 14 residues in the CDR3. Trimming at V came to 6 bases and at J to 8 bases, leaving 6 bases not matched to a gene. CDR3 sequence reads: CASSRQGRDSPLHF. CDR3 in DNA: TGTGCCAGCAGCAGACAGGGGAGGGATTCACCCCTCCACTTT.

J is TRBJ2-5 and V is TRBV4-1, with D maybe TRBD1 (5 bases). The DNA end is more similar to TRBJ2-7, so the J call may be wrong. The germline gives CDR1 MGHRA, CDR2 YSYEKL. The length of the CDR3 is 13 residues. This CDR3 is CASSQEPGYEQYF. The CDR3 DNA reads as TGCGCCAGCAGCCAAGAACCAGGGTACGAGCAGTACTTC.

This clonotype has just a few counts. This rearrangement joins TRBV20-1 to TRBJ2-5; 8 bases line up with TRBD2. Germline V gene sequence: CDR1 DFQATT, CDR2 SNEGSKA (reference sequence). The junction had 2 bases not matched to a gene; V was cut back by 7 bases and J by 1 base. This CDR3 has 12 residues. Here the CDR3 DNA reads TGCAGTGGGGCGGGGGGCCAAGAGACCCAGTACTTC. Its protein is CSGAGGQETQYF.

This sequence joins TRBV6-6 and TRBJ1-3, with 8 bases identical to TRBD1. The CDR3 consists of 15 residues. CDR1 MNHNY and CDR2 SVGAGI come from the germline V gene (reference sequence). V dropped 3 bases and J dropped 2; count of bases not matched to a gene: 3. The CDR3 here is CASSYPTGAGNTIYF. The CDR3 DNA sequence: TGTGCCAGCAGTTATCCGACAGGGGCTGGAAACACCATATATTTT.

This chain links TRBV5-1 with TRBJ1-2; 10 bases align to TRBD1. The germline V gene encodes CDR1 SGHRS and CDR2 YFSETQ. J lost 8 bases, V lost 4 bases, and 14 bases had no gene match. This CDR3 is built from 16 residues. Here the CDR3 reads CASSTGPGQGPVGYTF. CDR3 sequence (DNA): TGCGCCAGCAGCACCGGTCCGGGACAGGGGCCCGTAGGCTACACCTTC. Full variable domain (rest looked up from reference TRBV5-1 and TRBJ1-2): KAGVTQTPRYLIKTRGQQVTLSCSPISGHRSVSWYQQTPGQGLQFLFEYFSETQRNKGNFPGRFSGRQFSNSRSEMNVSTLELGDSALYLCASSTGPGQGPVGYTFGSGTRLTVV.

This chain joins TRBV2 and TRBJ1-1, with D tentatively TRBD1 (5 bases). Germline-derived CDR1 and CDR2 are SNHLY and FYNNEI. V gave up 8 bases and J gave up 11 bases, with 12 bases separating them. The CDR3 extends over 10 amino acids. CDR3 DNA sequence: TGTGCCAGCGGTCCGGGGGGGGCTTTCTTT. It translates to CASGPGGAFF.

Only one count was recorded for this clonotype. The chain is built from TRBV29-1 and TRBJ2-3; tentatively, D is TRBD1 (6 bases). Germline CDR1 reads SQVTM; CDR2 reads ANQGSEA. V shed 6 bases and J shed 3 bases, with 16 bases lying between them. This CDR3 comprises 14 residues. The CDR3 nucleotides read TGCAGCGTCTCTGGGACAAAAGCTACAGATACGCAGTATTTT. Translated, it gives CSVSGTKATDTQYF.

At least ten counts were recorded for this clonotype. J is TRBJ2-1 and V is TRBV5-1; 11 bases align to TRBD2. The germline V gene encodes CDR1 SGHRS and CDR2 YFSETQ. The CDR3 is made up of 17 amino acids. Unmatched junction bases numbered 7, after V lost 0 bases and J lost 5 bases. Here the CDR3 DNA reads TGCGCCAGCAGCTTGGTGCTAGCGGGAGGTTCCCACAATGAGCAGTTCTTC. Translated: CASSLVLAGGSHNEQFF.

This clonotype was found a few times. The genes are TRBV4-1 and TRBJ2-1; D gene ambiguous. The DNA end favors TRBJ2-7, so the J call may be wrong. The CDR3 extends over 11 amino acids. Germline assignment: CDR1 MGHRA and CDR2 YSYEKL. Here the CDR3 reads CASSRGLEQYF. CDR3 DNA: TGCGCCAGCAGCCGGGGTCTCGAGCAGTACTTC.

This chain joins TRBV7-9 and TRBJ1-2, with D perhaps matching TRBD1 (6 bases). From germline, CDR1 is SEHNR and CDR2 FQNEAQ (reference sequence). The CDR3 is 14 residues long. V gave up 3 bases and J gave up 5 bases, with 13 bases separating them. The CDR3 spells CASSFRGQFYGYTF. CDR3 bases: TGTGCCAGCAGCTTCCGAGGACAGTTTTATGGCTACACCTTC. The full variable domain, rest sourced from reference TRBV7-9 and TRBJ1-2, is DTGVSQNPRHKITKRGQNVTFRCDPISEHNRLYWYRQTLGQGPEFLTYFQNEAQLEKSRLLSDRFSAERPKGSFSTLEIQRTEQGDSAMYLCASSFRGQFYGYTFGSGTRLTVV.

This clonotype was observed a few times. The chain links TRBV18 to TRBJ2-1, with TRBD2 as a possible D gene (7 bases). There are 16 residues in the CDR3. The V end lost 6 bases, the J end lost 2 bases, and 17 bases lay between the germline ends. The germline CDR1 and CDR2 sequences are KGHSH and LQKENI. In DNA, the CDR3 is TGTGCCAGCTCGCCTCGCGGGGGCAAAACCTACAATGAGCAGTTCTTC. Protein sequence: CASSPRGGKTYNEQFF. Together with reference TRBV18 and TRBJ2-1, the CDR3 gives the full variable domain: NAGVMQNPRHLVRRRGQEARLRCSPMKGHSHVYWYRQLPEEGLKFMVYLQKENIIDESGMPKERFSAEFPKEGPSILRIQQVVRGDSAAYFCASSPRGGKTYNEQFFGPGTRLTVL.

Only a few counts were recorded for this clonotype. The rearrangement links TRBV5-6 to TRBJ1-6; D gene uncertain. Trimming stripped 2 bases from V and 7 bases from J, with 16 bases between. Germline loops: CDR1 SGHDT, CDR2 YYEEEE. CDR3 length equals 16 residues. In nucleotides, the CDR3 is TGTGCCAGCAGCTTCGGCACTCTTCTGGGGAATTCACCCCTCCACTTT. It codes for CASSFGTLLGNSPLHF.

This chain joins TRBV7-9 and TRBJ2-1, with D perhaps TRBD1 (6 bases). The ends were cut back, 5 bases at V and 4 bases at J, with 15 bases in the middle. Per the germline V gene, CDR1 is SEHNR and CDR2 is FQNEAQ (reference sequence). CDR3 size: 15 residues. The CDR3 DNA is TGTGCCAGCAGCCTGGGGGCAGGGCTATACAATGAGCAGTTCTTC. Encoded protein: CASSLGAGLYNEQFF.

This chain links TRBV20-1 with TRBJ2-1, with D tentatively TRBD1 (5 bases). Per the germline V gene, CDR1 is DFQATT and CDR2 is SNEGSKA (reference sequence). Trimming took 6 bases from V and 9 from J, leaving 15 bases between them. The CDR3 runs 12 residues. The CDR3 nucleotides read TGCAGTGCCCCAGGGTCTCAGCTTGAGCAGTTCTTC. Protein: CSAPGSQLEQFF.

This sequence joins TRBV7-8 and TRBJ1-3; D uncertain. The CDR3 covers 12 residues. V dropped 2 bases and J dropped 4 bases, with 3 bases sitting between them. Looked up from germline, CDR1 is SGHVS and CDR2 is FQNEAQ. The DNA of the CDR3 is TGTGCCAGCAGCTTACAGGGAAACACCATATATTTT. Protein: CASSLQGNTIYF.

The chain combines TRBV3-1 with TRBJ2-5, with D uncertain. Trimming removed 2 bases at V and 4 bases at J, with 11 bases between. The CDR3 is 14 residues long. Germline CDR1 reads LGHDT; CDR2 reads YNNKEL (reference sequence). The chain's CDR3 is CASSQLLGGETQYF. DNA of the CDR3: TGTGCCAGCAGCCAACTACTCGGCGGAGAGACCCAGTACTTC.

The chain employs TRBV25-1 and TRBJ2-1, with a possible D match to TRBD2 (7 bases). The tail of the sequence fits TRBJ2-7 better, so the J call may be wrong. CDR1 and CDR2 from the germline V gene are MGHDK and SYGVNS. The CDR3 has 15 amino acids. CDR3 sequence reads: CASSESGGGGDEQYF. CDR3 bases: TGTGCCAGCAGTGAATCGGGGGGCGGAGGAGACGAGCAGTACTTC.

The chain uses TRBV3-1 and TRBJ2-1; D may be TRBD2 (6 bases). The V gene lost 0 bases and the J gene lost 6 bases, with 15 bases spanning the gap. Germline CDR1 and CDR2: LGHDT and YNNKEL (reference sequence). The CDR3 has 16 amino acids. CDR3 DNA sequence: TGTGCCAGCAGCCAAGATTCGAGCAGCGGGCTCAATGAGCAGTTCTTC. Translation gives CASSQDSSSGLNEQFF.

V usage is TRBV7-8 and J usage is TRBJ2-7; no clear D gene. Germline V gene lookup returns CDR1 SGHVS and CDR2 FQNEAQ. The CDR3 covers 14 residues. The germline V and J ends were trimmed by 2 bases and 4 bases, with 12 bases remaining between them. The CDR3 DNA sequence: TGTGCCAGCAGCTTATCCCTACCTACGTACGAGCAGTACTTC. Amino acids: CASSLSLPTYEQYF.

The chain carries TRBV20-1 and TRBJ2-3; 9 nucleotides line up with TRBD2. Trimming removed 5 bases from V and 1 base from J; junction bases left unmatched: 7. The CDR3 has 15 amino acids. The germline V gene has CDR1 DFQATT and CDR2 SNEGSKA (reference sequence). The CDR3, as DNA: TGCAGTGCTGCCTCCTCTAGCGGGGGCACAGATACGCAGTATTTT. Protein product: CSAASSSGGTDTQYF.

The chain is built from TRBV24-1 and TRBJ2-3, with D hard to call. This CDR3 has 13 amino acids. V gave up 3 bases and J gave up 3 bases, with 6 bases separating them. Germline CDR1 is KGHDR and CDR2 is SFDVKD. In DNA form, the CDR3 reads TGTGCCACCAGTGATGACGGTACAGATACGCAGTATTTT. It is translated as CATSDDGTDTQYF.

The chain carries TRBV5-5 and TRBJ1-2; 8 bases line up with TRBD1. Germline V gene sequence: CDR1 SGHKS, CDR2 YYEKEE (reference sequence). J lost 4 bases, V lost 0 bases, and 8 bases had no gene match. The length of the CDR3 is 16 residues. This chain's CDR3 is CASSLVVTGDPYGYTF. The CDR3 DNA follows: TGTGCCAGCAGCTTGGTAGTGACAGGGGATCCCTATGGCTACACCTTC.

In its sample, this clonotype was seen a few times. This chain joins TRBV5-1 and TRBJ1-6; D not resolved. CDR1 and CDR2 (germline): SGHRS, YFSETQ. This CDR3 has 15 amino acids. V gave up 4 bases and J gave up 2 bases, with 10 bases separating them. This chain's CDR3 is CASSTDGTYNSPLHF. The CDR3 DNA reads as TGCGCCAGCAGCACAGACGGGACCTATAATTCACCCCTCCACTTT.

The rearrangement links TRBV24-1 to TRBJ2-7; no definite D call. The germline V gene encodes CDR1 KGHDR and CDR2 SFDVKD. The CDR3 is 15 amino acids. V was shortened by 5 bases and J by 0 bases, with 13 bases between the two germline ends. The CDR3 protein is CATSGGPRNSYEQYF. The CDR3, as DNA: TGTGCCACCAGTGGCGGACCAAGAAACTCCTACGAGCAGTACTTC.

To note about this clonotype: As the CDR3 is not closed by the conserved phenylalanine or tryptophan, this likely results from a read error. Because the CDR3's place on the DNA is in doubt, the DNA is left out and the CDR3 is given as listed by TCRdb. V and J are TRBV19 and TRBJ1-1. Germline assignment: CDR1 LNHDA and CDR2 SQIVND (reference sequence). Inclusive of both ends, the CDR3 amounts to 11 amino acids. Here the CDR3 reads CASSMGRASSV.

This clonotype was observed a few times. The chain is built from TRBV6-2 or TRBV6-3 and TRBJ1-3, with D uncertain. CDR3 length: 15 residues. The germline gives CDR1 MNHEY, CDR2 SVGEGT. V was clipped by 0 bases and J by 4 bases, with 10 bases between them. The CDR3 region is CASSYSRRVGNTIYF. CDR3 coding DNA: TGTGCCAGCAGTTACTCCAGACGGGTCGGAAACACCATATATTTT.

This chain uses TRBV6-2 or TRBV6-3 with TRBJ2-1; TRBD2 matches at 15 bases. The V and J ends lost 10 bases and 7 bases, in that order; junction bases with no gene match: 2. CDR3 size: 13 residues. Germline V gene lookup returns CDR1 MNHEY and CDR2 SVGEGT. The CDR3 here is CATGLAGGNEQFF. The CDR3 bases are TGTGCCACCGGACTAGCGGGAGGGAATGAGCAGTTCTTC.

The chain carries TRBV12-3 or TRBV12-4 and TRBJ2-1, with 13 bases aligning to TRBD2. This CDR3 comprises 14 residues. The ends lost 7 bases at V and 9 bases at J; junction bases unmatched: 6. In nucleotides, the CDR3 is TGTGCCAGCATCGGACTAGCGGGAGATGGTGAGCAGTTCTTC. It is translated as CASIGLAGDGEQFF.

This chain joins TRBV3-1 and TRBJ1-2; perhaps TRBD1 as D (5 bases). The germline V gene has CDR1 LGHDT and CDR2 YNNKEL (reference sequence). This CDR3 has 14 amino acids. V lost 7 bases and J 0 bases, leaving 12 bases between the germline ends. CDR3 nucleotides: TGTGCCAGCACCACAAGGGGAGCTAACTATGGCTACACCTTC. It translates to CASTTRGANYGYTF.

The CDR3 loop is CASRLMGYGYTF. The CDR3, as DNA: TGCGCCAGCCGGCTAATGGGCTATGGCTACACCTTC. The V gene is TRBV4-3, the J gene TRBJ1-2; D not certain. Germline-derived CDR1 and CDR2 are LGHNA and YSLEER. V was pared by 8 bases and J by 4 bases, with 11 bases between. This CDR3 spans 12 amino acids.

This clonotype appeared a few times. The gene calls are TRBV28 and TRBJ2-1; perhaps D is TRBD1 or TRBD2 (5 bases each). The J call is doubtful: the DNA matches TRBJ2-7 better. Germline CDR1 and CDR2: MDHEN and SYDVKM. CDR3 length: 13 residues. The DNA for the CDR3 is TGTGCCAGCAGCCGGGACCTCCCCTACGAGCAGTACTTC. It yields the protein CASSRDLPYEQYF.

This clonotype was detected only a few times. The chain carries TRBV5-1 and TRBJ2-3, with D maybe TRBD1 (5 bases). The CDR3 covers 13 residues. Germline V gene sequence: CDR1 SGHRS, CDR2 YFSETQ. V was shortened by 4 bases and J by 3 bases, with 9 bases between the two germline ends. In DNA, the CDR3 is TGCGCCAGCAGCATGACAGTAACAGATACGCAGTATTTT. Its protein is CASSMTVTDTQYF.